A single T cell receptor (beta chain) is shown here with its context. The data were obtained in a study of cytomegalovirus exposure and HLA in healthy donors. CDR3 size: 15 residues. Germline V gives CDR1 MGHDK, CDR2 SYGVNS. With 5 bases clipped from V and 4 bases from J, the junction kept 8 bases outside the gene matches. Vbeta (60) and Jbeta (13) primers were used in the PCR. Measured with immunoSEQ multiplex PCR; TCRdb has only the in-frame clones, and not every one. The sample carries 95,000 to 120,000 clones, 82% recorded once. The receptor was isolated from a woman aged 18-29 years in good health and CMV-seronegative. The specimen sequenced was PBMCs. The V and J genes are TRBV25-1 and TRBJ1-1; the match to TRBD1 covers 9 bases. The CDR3 region is CASSLSDRGTTEAFF. The CDR3 nucleotides read TGTGCCAGCAGTCTTTCGGACAGGGGAACCACTGAAGCTTTCTTT. The complete variable domain, with remaining parts taken from reference TRBV25-1 and TRBJ1-1, reads EADIYQTPRYLVIGTGKKITLECSQTMGHDKMYWYQQDPGMELHLIHYSYGVNSTEKGDLSSESTVSRIRTEHFPLTLESARPSHTSQYLCASSLSDRGTTEAFFGQGTRLTVV.